Listed here are 19 T cell receptor beta chains from one sample, sequenced in a study of CD8 T cells in ankylosing spondylitis. TCRdb itself ran the 5' RACE reads through MiXCR, one entry per CDR3 protein. The table has hundreds of thousands of distinct CDR3 sequences, over 8.5% seen once. Sequencing was carried out using blood, either unsorted or a sorted T cell fraction (not recorded which). Every receptor here comes from a male donor with ankylosing spondylitis or in good health (not recorded which).

At least ten counts were recorded for this clonotype. The CDR3 here is CASSLGNGNQPQHF. CDR3 in DNA: TGTGCCAGCAGTTTAGGAAATGGAAATCAGCCCCAGCATTTT. V gene TRBV12-3 or TRBV12-4 combines with J gene TRBJ1-5; no firm D call. V lost 1 base and J lost 4, with 8 bases in between. CDR3 size: 14 residues.

In this sample, this clonotype turned up a few times. The chain links TRBV30 to TRBJ2-1; no firm D call. Germline-derived CDR1 and CDR2 are GTSNPN and SVGIG (reference sequence). CDR3 length: 12 residues. The ends were cut back, 2 bases at V and 9 bases at J, with 11 bases in the middle. CDR3 sequence (DNA): TGTGCCTGGAGTCCCCCAGGCCCTGAGCAGTTCTTC. As protein: CAWSPPGPEQFF.

This clonotype came up many times. A junction boundary mismatches the germline segment, possibly from a read error. V is TRBV12-3 or TRBV12-4 and J is TRBJ1-1; tentative D call: TRBD1 (5 bases). The CDR3 is 14 amino acids. The CDR3 protein is CASILGAENTEAFF. As DNA, the CDR3 is TGTGCCAGCATTTTAGGGGCGGAAAACACTGAAGCTTTCTTT.

The CDR3 DNA reads as TGTGCCAGCATCTATGAGGATAGCTCCTACAATGAGCAGTTCTTC. It is translated as CASIYEDSSYNEQFF. The chain employs TRBV6-2 or TRBV6-3 and TRBJ2-1, with D uncertain. This CDR3 region has 15 residues. Germline values: CDR1 MNHEY, CDR2 SVGEGT. Trimming took off 7 bases at V and 0 bases at J, with 13 bases between the two ends.

This clonotype was recorded many times. The chain employs TRBV18 and TRBJ2-3; 13 nucleotides agree with TRBD2. The CDR3 extends over 18 amino acids. CDR1 is KGHSH, CDR2 LQKENI, per germline. After removal of 6 bases from V and 1 base from J, the junction contained 10 bases not matched to a gene. CDR3 nucleotides: TGTGCCAGCTCTCGGACTAGCGGGAGCCTCGTGGGCACAGATACGCAGTATTTT. Its translation: CASSRTSGSLVGTDTQYF.

V gene TRBV2 combines with J gene TRBJ1-1, with TRBD1 matching over 9 bases. The V gene end was trimmed by 6 bases and the J gene end by 0 bases; junction bases not matched to a gene: 5. Germline lookup yields CDR1 SNHLY and CDR2 FYNNEI. The CDR3 length is 15 residues. This chain's CDR3 is CASRDRGIMNTEAFF. The CDR3 DNA is TGTGCCAGCAGAGACAGGGGGATTATGAACACTGAAGCTTTCTTT.

This clonotype was detected only a few times. Here the CDR3 DNA reads TGTGCCAGCAGCGTAGGGCAGGGAGATACGCAGTATTTT. Amino acid sequence: CASSVGQGDTQYF. The chain carries TRBV9 and TRBJ2-3; D may be TRBD1 (5 bases). Trimming stripped 0 bases from V and 5 bases from J, with 7 bases between. Germline V lookup: CDR1 SGDLS, CDR2 YYNGEE. The CDR3 totals 13 residues.

This clonotype was counted at least ten times. The V and J genes are TRBV12-3 or TRBV12-4 and TRBJ1-4; TRBD1 might be the D (6 bases). The V end lost 7 bases, the J end lost 7 bases, and 10 bases lay between the germline ends. This CDR3 comprises 12 residues. The chain's CDR3 is CASMVRGEKLFF. CDR3 nucleotides: TGTGCCAGCATGGTCAGGGGTGAAAAACTGTTTTTT.

This clonotype was detected ten times or more. The chain uses TRBV12-3 or TRBV12-4 and TRBJ2-4; tentative D call: TRBD2 (6 bases). This CDR3 has 15 amino acids. Deletions cut 1 base from V and 8 bases from J, with 15 bases between. The CDR3 protein is CASSLGTGEGYIQYF. In nucleotides, the CDR3 is TGTGCCAGCAGTTTAGGGACGGGAGAGGGGTACATTCAGTACTTC.

This clonotype occurred many times. This CDR3 reads CASSAGQGNTGELFF. The DNA for the CDR3 is TGTGCCAGTAGTGCCGGACAGGGTAACACCGGGGAGCTGTTTTTT. V is TRBV19 and J is TRBJ2-2; TRBD1 agrees at 8 bases. This CDR3 is 15 amino acids long. Germline assignment: CDR1 LNHDA and CDR2 SQIVND (reference sequence). The J segment lost 2 bases and the V segment lost 5 bases, leaving 4 bases of the junction unmatched.

This clonotype occurred many times. This chain joins TRBV6-5 and TRBJ2-1; weak D call: TRBD1 (5 bases). This CDR3 region has 15 residues. The V gene lost 0 bases and the J gene lost 9 bases, with 15 bases spanning the gap. The germline CDR1 and CDR2 sequences are MNHEY and SVGAGI. The CDR3 loop is CASSYSWGSSGEQFF. The CDR3 nucleotides are TGTGCCAGCAGTTACTCGTGGGGCAGCTCTGGTGAGCAGTTCTTC.

This clonotype has a count of ten or more. The chain employs TRBV7-3 and TRBJ2-2; the D gene is possibly TRBD1 (5 bases). With 4 bases removed from V and 0 bases from J, the gap between germline ends came to 9 bases. Germline CDR1 and CDR2: SGHTA and FQGTGA. CDR3 length: 15 residues. The CDR3 spells CASSSQAPNTGELFF. DNA of the CDR3: TGTGCCAGCAGCTCACAGGCCCCGAACACCGGGGAGCTGTTTTTT.

This clonotype was picked up many times. V gene TRBV5-5 combines with J gene TRBJ2-5; tentatively, D is TRBD1 (5 bases). Germline values: CDR1 SGHKS, CDR2 YYEKEE (reference sequence). Trimming shortened V by 4 bases and J by 0 bases, and 10 bases separated the two germline ends. CDR3 length equals 14 residues. CDR3 nucleotide sequence: TGTGCCAGCAGCCGCGACAGTTACCAAGAGACCCAGTACTTC. Translated, it gives CASSRDSYQETQYF.

This clonotype was counted only a few times. The V call is TRBV20-1, the J call TRBJ1-1; TRBD1 is a possible D gene (5 bases). From germline, CDR1 is DFQATT and CDR2 SNEGSKA (reference sequence). Trimming pared 3 bases from V and 1 base from J, leaving 15 bases between. CDR3 size: 15 residues. The CDR3 nucleotides are TGCAGTGCTAGCATTCTCAGGGTAGGGAACACTGAAGCTTTCTTT. As protein: CSASILRVGNTEAFF.

This clonotype was counted many times. V gene TRBV7-2 combines with J gene TRBJ2-1; D is possibly TRBD1 (5 bases). The CDR3 runs 14 residues. Trimming removed 4 bases from V and 8 bases from J, with 15 bases in between. Germline CDR1 and CDR2: SGHTA and FQGNSA. This chain's CDR3 is CASSSRLDSDEQFF. DNA of the CDR3: TGTGCCAGCAGCTCCCGCCTAGACAGCGATGAGCAGTTCTTC.

This clonotype was counted at least ten times. J is TRBJ2-1 and V is TRBV4-2; a possible D gene is TRBD1 (5 bases). Germline lookup yields CDR1 LGHNA and CDR2 YNFKEQ. V was trimmed by 5 bases and J by 9 bases, leaving 23 bases between them. The CDR3 has 16 amino acids. The CDR3 DNA follows: TGTGCCAGCAGCTTTTCCCCGACGGGCTTGGACACTGAGCAGTTCTTC. This encodes CASSFSPTGLDTEQFF.

This clonotype has a count of ten or more. The V gene is TRBV14, the J gene TRBJ2-7; tentatively, D is TRBD1 or TRBD2 (5 bases each). The germline CDR1 and CDR2 sequences are SGHDN and FVKESK. V lost 4 bases to trimming and J lost 2 bases, with 12 bases between them. The CDR3 sequence is 14 residues long. This CDR3 is CASSPIGDPYEQYF. The CDR3 bases are TGTGCCAGCAGCCCAATAGGGGACCCCTACGAGCAGTACTTC. Full variable domain (outside the CDR3, taken from reference TRBV14 and TRBJ2-7): EAGVTQFPSHSVIEKGQTVTLRCDPISGHDNLYWYRRVMGKEIKFLLHFVKESKQDESGMPNNRFLAERTGGTYSTLKVQPAELEDSGVYFCASSPIGDPYEQYFGPGTRLTVT.

With regard to this clonotype: A read error may be the cause here, since a much bigger clone is one base away. The V call is TRBV29-1, the J call TRBJ2-3, with 8 bases aligning to TRBD1. CDR1 and CDR2 from the germline V gene are SQVTM and ANQGSEA. The CDR3 has 15 amino acids. The CDR3 DNA sequence: TGCAGCATGAAAGGGAACAGGGGGGTCACAGGTACGCAGTATTTT. Encoded protein: CSMKGNRGVTGTQYF.

As concerns this clonotype: A much larger clone differs from this one at a single base, so this may be a read error. The V gene is TRBV24-1, the J gene TRBJ1-5; TRBD1 matches at 11 bases. Per the germline V gene, CDR1 is KGHDR and CDR2 is SFDVKD. Trimming took 7 bases from V and 2 from J; bases not matched to a gene: 3. This CDR3 is 15 amino acids long. As DNA, the CDR3 is TGTGCCACCAGCAGGACAGGGGGCGGCAATCAGCCCCAGCATTTT. Translated, it gives CATSRTGGGNQPQHF.